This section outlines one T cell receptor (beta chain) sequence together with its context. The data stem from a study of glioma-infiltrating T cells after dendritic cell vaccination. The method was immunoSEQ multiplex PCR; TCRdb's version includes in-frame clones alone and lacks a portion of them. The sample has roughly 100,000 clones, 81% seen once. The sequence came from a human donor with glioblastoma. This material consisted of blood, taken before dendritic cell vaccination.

Here the CDR3 reads CASSEQGAHGYTF. CDR3 nucleotide sequence: TGTGCCAGCAGCGAACAGGGGGCGCATGGCTACACCTTC. The rearrangement links TRBV9 to TRBJ1-2; 9 bases agree with TRBD1. Losses at the gene ends were 3 bases for V and 6 bases for J; bases not matched to a gene: 3. There are 13 residues in the CDR3. CDR1 and CDR2 from the germline V gene are SGDLS and YYNGEE. The full variable domain, in which reference TRBV9 and TRBJ1-2 provide the parts outside the CDR3, is DSGVTQTPKHLITATGQRVTLRCSPRSGDLSVYWYQQSLDQGLQFLIQYYNGEERAKGNILERFSAQQFPDLHSELNLSSLELGDSALYFCASSEQGAHGYTFGSGTRLTVV.